Listed below are T cell receptor beta chains from one sample, sequenced in a study of T cell repertoires in cytomegalovirus infection. MiXCR was run by TCRdb on the reads, yielding one entry per CDR3 protein. The table records approximately 320,000 distinct CDR3 sequences, over 7.5% of them present only once. The source material was PBMCs. Receptor source: a human donor in good health (CMV status not recorded). Some clones in this sample may be carry-over from other donors' samples. Each CDR3 is given with its conserved first and last residue.

V gene	CDR3 protein
TRBV19	CASSPPFGGEQFF
TRBV7-2	CASSLGASGTYEQYF
TRBV10-3	CAISLGTAGTDTQYF
TRBV27	CASSLRDTSSYEQYF
TRBV11-2	CASSLVSGGRSYGYTF
TRBV7-8	CASSFSGGPYEQYF
TRBV4-3	CASSQEGFQAGGFDTGELFF
TRBV24-1	CATSVAGTGTGELFF
TRBV4-3	CASSQDRAGGAWTDTQYF
TRBV24-1	CATSDLTSGHYNEQFF
TRBV6-2/TRBV6-3	CASSRFGGAGYNEQFF
TRBV11-2	CASSLAAGGNEKLFF
TRBV25-1	CATSPQLGGFYTDTQYF
TRBV7-2	CASSLNLATTGELFF
TRBV7-2	CASSLEGTSGSGGELFF
TRBV7-2	CASSLYYDTQYF
TRBV6-2/TRBV6-3	CASSYYGQGAFQPQHF
TRBV12-3/TRBV12-4	CASSPGTADTQYF
TRBV28	CASSLGSSGSNEQFF
TRBV27	CASSTYGDEQYF
TRBV4-3	CASSLILTDTQYF
TRBV7-2	CASSPSGLAGGTEQFF
TRBV7-8	CASSLDRGEGQYF
TRBV7-2	CASSSPGGAAQHF
TRBV7-6	CASSRRTGNTEAFF
TRBV7-2	CASSLAGGGNIQYF
TRBV29-1	CSVYDREFYEQYF
TRBV12-3/TRBV12-4	CASSSTEGSQYF
TRBV12-3/TRBV12-4	CASTSRGSGNTIYF
TRBV7-2	CASSSVGGVSSDKQFF
TRBV7-2	CASSYHGSQTYEQYF
TRBV7-3	CASSPQSRRDRGRRGYTF
TRBV27	CASSYPTGGPYNEQFF
TRBV28	CASSLRATLTDTQYF
TRBV25-1	CASSESPWNRTIMNTEAFF
TRBV7-7	CASSTGQGAKNEQFF
TRBV7-9	CASSLARGLGQFF
TRBV6-2/TRBV6-3	CASSYDKTYEQYF
TRBV5-4	CASSLEGRDNEQFF
TRBV12-3/TRBV12-4	CASSTRGRVNEKLFF
TRBV28	CASSFYGQGLPPLHF
TRBV25-1	CASRGSEAFF